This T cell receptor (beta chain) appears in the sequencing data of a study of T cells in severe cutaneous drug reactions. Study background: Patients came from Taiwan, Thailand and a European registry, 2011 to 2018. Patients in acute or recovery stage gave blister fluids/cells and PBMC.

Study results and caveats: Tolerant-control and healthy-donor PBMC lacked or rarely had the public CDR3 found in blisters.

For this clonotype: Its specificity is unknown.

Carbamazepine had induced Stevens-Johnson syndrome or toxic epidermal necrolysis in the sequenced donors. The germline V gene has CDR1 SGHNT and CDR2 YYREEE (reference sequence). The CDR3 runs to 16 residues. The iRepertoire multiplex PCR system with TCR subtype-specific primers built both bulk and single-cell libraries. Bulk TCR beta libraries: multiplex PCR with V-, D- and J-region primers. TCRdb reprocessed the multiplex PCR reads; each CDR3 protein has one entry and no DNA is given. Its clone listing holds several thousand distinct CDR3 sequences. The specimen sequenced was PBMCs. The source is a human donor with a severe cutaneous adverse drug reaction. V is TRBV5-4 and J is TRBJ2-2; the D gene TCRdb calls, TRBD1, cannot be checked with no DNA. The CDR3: CASSPSGTGTTGELFF.